A selection of T cell receptor beta chains follows, all from one sample in a study of blood T cell repertoires in COVID-19. Here immunoSEQ multiplex PCR was the method, and the copy in TCRdb shows in-frame clones only, minus some. The sample has 94,000 or so clones, around 90% seen once. Sequenced material: peripheral blood. All receptors come from a woman between 70 and 85 years old with acute or convalescent COVID-19. Both conserved end residues are part of each CDR3. The D gene is left open where the match is weak. The size of a clone is reported for some rows only, either as once, few or many, or as a class for expanded clones.

D gene: TRBD1
clone size: few
V gene: TRBV19
J gene: TRBJ1-2
CDR3 protein: CASSPRGQGGGYTF
CDR3 DNA: TGTGCCAGTAGTCCTCGGGGGCAGGGGGGTGGCTACACCTTC

D gene: .
clone size: .
V gene: TRBV5-1
J gene: TRBJ2-3
CDR3 protein: CASSLGQSTDTQYF
CDR3 DNA: TGCGCCAGCAGCTTGGGACAGAGCACAGATACGCAGTATTTT

D gene: .
clone size: .
V gene: TRBV6-5
J gene: TRBJ2-2
CDR3 protein: CASSTGFTGELFF
CDR3 DNA: TGTGCCAGCAGTACAGGATTCACCGGGGAGCTGTTTTTT

D gene: TRBD1
clone size: .
V gene: TRBV4-1
J gene: TRBJ1-5
CDR3 protein: CASSQEPGQGFQPQHF
CDR3 DNA: TGCGCCAGCAGCCAGGAGCCGGGACAGGGTTTTCAGCCCCAGCATTTT

D gene: TRBD1
clone size: .
V gene: TRBV27
J gene: TRBJ1-2
CDR3 protein: CASSSYRGLSGYTF
CDR3 DNA: TGTGCCAGCAGTTCGTACAGGGGGCTGTCTGGCTACACCTTC

D gene: .
clone size: .
V gene: TRBV19
J gene: TRBJ1-3
CDR3 protein: CASSWTVSGNTIYF
CDR3 DNA: TGTGCCAGTAGTTGGACAGTCTCTGGAAACACCATATATTTT

D gene: .
clone size: .
V gene: TRBV3-1/TRBV3-2
J gene: TRBJ2-2
CDR3 protein: CASSQDLGAGELFF
CDR3 DNA: TGTGCCAGCAGCCAAGACCTCGGGGCCGGGGAGCTGTTTTTT

D gene: TRBD1
clone size: .
V gene: TRBV5-6
J gene: TRBJ2-7
CDR3 protein: CASSFLGQGRKRFEQYF
CDR3 DNA: TGTGCCAGCAGCTTCCTGGGACAGGGGCGAAAACGGTTCGAGCAGTACTTC

D gene: .
clone size: few
V gene: TRBV2
J gene: TRBJ1-6
CDR3 protein: CASRGVVNNSPLHF
CDR3 DNA: TGTGCCAGCAGGGGCGTGGTTAATAATTCACCCCTCCACTTT

D gene: TRBD1
clone size: .
V gene: TRBV5-1
J gene: TRBJ2-6
CDR3 protein: CASSPRTGTAGANVLTF
CDR3 DNA: TGCGCCAGCAGCCCACGGACAGGGACTGCTGGGGCCAACGTCCTGACTTTC

D gene: TRBD1
clone size: .
V gene: TRBV19
J gene: TRBJ1-3
CDR3 protein: CASRRQGYSGNTIYF
CDR3 DNA: TGTGCCAGTAGAAGACAGGGATACTCTGGAAACACCATATATTTT

D gene: TRBD1
clone size: .
V gene: TRBV5-1
J gene: TRBJ2-7
CDR3 protein: CASSLEGGGYEQYF
CDR3 DNA: TGCGCCAGCAGCTTGGAAGGGGGCGGCTACGAGCAGTACTTC

D gene: .
clone size: .
V gene: TRBV27
J gene: TRBJ1-6
CDR3 protein: CASRLYNSPLSSYNSPLHF
CDR3 DNA: TGTGCCAGCAGACTCTACAACAGTCCCCTAAGCTCCTATAATTCACCCCTCCACTTT

D gene: TRBD2
clone size: .
V gene: TRBV2
J gene: TRBJ2-4
CDR3 protein: CASSDPSGRGNIQYF
CDR3 DNA: TGTGCCAGCAGTGATCCTAGCGGGAGAGGTAACATTCAGTACTTC

D gene: TRBD1
clone size: once
V gene: TRBV2
J gene: TRBJ1-1
CDR3 protein: CASRPRQGGNTEAFF
CDR3 DNA: TGTGCCAGCAGACCCAGACAGGGGGGGAACACTGAAGCTTTCTTT

D gene: TRBD2
clone size: .
V gene: TRBV3-1/TRBV3-2
J gene: TRBJ2-3
CDR3 protein: CASSQEVAGRGDTQYF
CDR3 DNA: TGTGCCAGCAGCCAAGAGGTAGCGGGGCGGGGAGATACGCAGTATTTT

D gene: .
clone size: .
V gene: TRBV30
J gene: TRBJ1-5
CDR3 protein: CAWAGQGNQPQHF
CDR3 DNA: TGTGCCTGGGCGGGACAAGGCAATCAGCCCCAGCATTTT

D gene: TRBD2
clone size: .
V gene: TRBV19
J gene: TRBJ2-3
CDR3 protein: CASRGGLAGPTKTDTQYF
CDR3 DNA: TGTGCCAGTAGAGGGGGACTAGCGGGCCCAACAAAAACAGATACGCAGTATTTT

D gene: .
clone size: .
V gene: TRBV19
J gene: TRBJ1-3
CDR3 protein: CASSMVAVSGNTIYF
CDR3 DNA: TGTGCCAGTAGTATGGTGGCAGTCTCTGGAAACACCATATATTTT

D gene: .
clone size: .
V gene: TRBV4-1
J gene: TRBJ2-7
CDR3 protein: CASSRRRETYEQYF
CDR3 DNA: TGCGCCAGCAGCCGTCGGAGGGAGACCTACGAGCAGTACTTC

D gene: .
clone size: .
V gene: TRBV9
J gene: TRBJ2-3
CDR3 protein: CASSSAERGPSTDTQYF
CDR3 DNA: TGTGCCAGCAGCTCGGCAGAGAGAGGGCCTAGCACAGATACGCAGTATTTT

D gene: TRBD1
clone size: once
V gene: TRBV19
J gene: TRBJ2-2
CDR3 protein: CASTHRDRGSNTGELFF
CDR3 DNA: TGTGCCAGTACCCACCGGGACAGGGGGAGTAACACCGGGGAGCTGTTTTTT